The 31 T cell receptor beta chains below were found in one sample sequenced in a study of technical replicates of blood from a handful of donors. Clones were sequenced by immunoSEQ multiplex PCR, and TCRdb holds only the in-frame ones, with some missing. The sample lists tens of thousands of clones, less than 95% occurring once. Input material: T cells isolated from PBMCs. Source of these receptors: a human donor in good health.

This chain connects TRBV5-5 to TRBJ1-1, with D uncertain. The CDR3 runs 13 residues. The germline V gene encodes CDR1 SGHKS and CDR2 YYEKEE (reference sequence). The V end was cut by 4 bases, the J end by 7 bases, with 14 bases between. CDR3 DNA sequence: TGTGCCAGCAGCCCCGCGGGTGCCGTTGAAGCTTTCTTT. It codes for CASSPAGAVEAFF.

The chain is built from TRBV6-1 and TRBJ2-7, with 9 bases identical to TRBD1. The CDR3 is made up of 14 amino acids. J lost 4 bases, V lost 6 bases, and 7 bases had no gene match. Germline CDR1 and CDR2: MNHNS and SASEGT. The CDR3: CASRDIGTGYEQYF. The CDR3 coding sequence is TGTGCCAGCAGAGACATAGGGACAGGGTACGAGCAGTACTTC.

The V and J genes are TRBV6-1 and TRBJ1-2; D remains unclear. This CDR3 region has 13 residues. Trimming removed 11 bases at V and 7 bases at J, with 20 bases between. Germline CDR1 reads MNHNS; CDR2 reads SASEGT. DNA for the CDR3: TGTGCCGGACGATCGGAGGCGTGGAGTGGCTACACCTTC. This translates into CAGRSEAWSGYTF.

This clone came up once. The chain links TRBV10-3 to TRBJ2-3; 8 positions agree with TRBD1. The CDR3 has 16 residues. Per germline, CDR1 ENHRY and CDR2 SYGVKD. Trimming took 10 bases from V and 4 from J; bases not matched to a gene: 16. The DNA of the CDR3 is TGTGCCACCCGAATTTCGACAGGGGCTGGCGCAGATACGCAGTATTTT. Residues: CATRISTGAGADTQYF.

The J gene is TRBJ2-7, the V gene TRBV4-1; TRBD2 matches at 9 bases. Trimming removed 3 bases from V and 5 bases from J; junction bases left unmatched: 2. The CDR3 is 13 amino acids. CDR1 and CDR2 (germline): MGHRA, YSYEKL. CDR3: CASSHRTSDEQYF. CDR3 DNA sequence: TGCGCCAGCAGCCATAGGACTAGCGACGAGCAGTACTTC.

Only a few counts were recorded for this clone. The CDR3 loop is CASSMREPGTEAFF. In DNA form, the CDR3 reads TGTGCCAGTAGTATGAGGGAGCCGGGCACTGAAGCTTTCTTT. This rearrangement joins TRBV19 to TRBJ1-1; no clear D gene. Deletions cut 3 bases from V and 4 bases from J, with 12 bases between. The CDR3 loop spans 14 amino acids. Germline-derived CDR1 and CDR2 are LNHDA and SQIVND (reference sequence).

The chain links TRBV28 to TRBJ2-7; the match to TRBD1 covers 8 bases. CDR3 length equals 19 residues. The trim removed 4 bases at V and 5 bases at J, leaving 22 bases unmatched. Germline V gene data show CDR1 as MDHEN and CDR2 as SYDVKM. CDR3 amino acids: CASSSPLQGAGRLVDEQYF. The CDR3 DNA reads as TGTGCCAGCAGTTCCCCTTTGCAGGGGGCAGGGCGCCTGGTTGACGAGCAGTACTTC.

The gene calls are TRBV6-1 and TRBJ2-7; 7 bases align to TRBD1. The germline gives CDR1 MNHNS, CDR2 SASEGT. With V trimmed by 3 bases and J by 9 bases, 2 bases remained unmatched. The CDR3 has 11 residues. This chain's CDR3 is CASSDYRGQYF. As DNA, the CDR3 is TGTGCCAGCAGTGATTACAGGGGGCAGTACTTC.

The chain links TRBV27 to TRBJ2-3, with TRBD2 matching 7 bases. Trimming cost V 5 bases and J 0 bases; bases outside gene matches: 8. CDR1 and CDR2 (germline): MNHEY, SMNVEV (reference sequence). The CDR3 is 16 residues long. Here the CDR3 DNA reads TGTGCCAGCAGTAACGGGTTGGGGGGGAGCACAGATACGCAGTATTTT. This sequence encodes CASSNGLGGSTDTQYF.

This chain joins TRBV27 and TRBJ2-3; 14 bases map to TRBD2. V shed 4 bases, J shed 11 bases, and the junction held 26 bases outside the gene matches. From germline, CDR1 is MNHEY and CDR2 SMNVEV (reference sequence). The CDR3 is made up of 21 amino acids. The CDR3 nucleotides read TGTGCCAGCAGTTCTGGGTCCTTCAGTATGACTAGCGGGAGGGCCCGGGTAGGGCAGTATTTT. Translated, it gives CASSSGSFSMTSGRARVGQYF.

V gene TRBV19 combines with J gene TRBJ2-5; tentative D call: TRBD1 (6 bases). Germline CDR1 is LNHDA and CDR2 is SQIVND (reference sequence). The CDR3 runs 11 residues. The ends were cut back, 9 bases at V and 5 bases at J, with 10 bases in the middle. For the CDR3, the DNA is TGTGCCAGGAGGGGGTTTGAGACCCAGTACTTC. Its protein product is CARRGFETQYF.

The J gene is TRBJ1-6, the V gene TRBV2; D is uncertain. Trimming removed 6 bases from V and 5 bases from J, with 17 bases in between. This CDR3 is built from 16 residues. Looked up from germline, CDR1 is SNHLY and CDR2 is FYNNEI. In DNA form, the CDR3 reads TGTGCCAGCAGCTCACATCTTGGTGGAGATAATTCACCCCTCCACTTT. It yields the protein CASSSHLGGDNSPLHF.

The CDR3 coding sequence is TGTGCCAGCAGCCCGGACAGGGGGCGCGTTCATACGCAGTATTTT. Translation: CASSPDRGRVHTQYF. The gene calls are TRBV6-5 and TRBJ2-3, with 11 nucleotides matching TRBD1. V was clipped by 6 bases and J by 7 bases; unmatched bases: 9. The CDR3 has 15 residues. Germline V gene lookup returns CDR1 MNHEY and CDR2 SVGAGI.

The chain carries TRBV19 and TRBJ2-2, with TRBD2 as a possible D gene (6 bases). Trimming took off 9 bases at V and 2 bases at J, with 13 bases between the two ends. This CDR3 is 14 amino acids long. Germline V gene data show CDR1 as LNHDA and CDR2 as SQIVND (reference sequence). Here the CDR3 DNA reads TGTGCCAGCTGGCCGGGGGTTAACACCGGGGAGCTGTTTTTT. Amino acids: CASWPGVNTGELFF.

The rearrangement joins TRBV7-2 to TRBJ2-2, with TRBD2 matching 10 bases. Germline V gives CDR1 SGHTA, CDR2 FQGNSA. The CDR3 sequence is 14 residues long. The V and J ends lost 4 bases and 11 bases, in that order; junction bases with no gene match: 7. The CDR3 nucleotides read TGTGCCAGCAGCTGGGTAGCGGGAGGCAGAGAGCTGTTTTTT. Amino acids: CASSWVAGGRELFF. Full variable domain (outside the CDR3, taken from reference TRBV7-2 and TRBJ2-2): GAGVSQSPSNKVTEKGKDVELRCDPISGHTALYWYRQSLGQGLEFLIYFQGNSAPDKSGLPSDRFSAERTGGSVSTLTIQRTQQEDSAVYLCASSWVAGGRELFFGEGSRLTVL.

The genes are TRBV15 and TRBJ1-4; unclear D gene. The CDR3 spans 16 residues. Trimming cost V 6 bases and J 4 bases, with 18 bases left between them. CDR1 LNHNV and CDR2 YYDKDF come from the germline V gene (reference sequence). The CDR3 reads CATSRLGYTYNEKLFF. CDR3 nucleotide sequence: TGTGCCACCAGTAGACTCGGGTACACCTATAATGAAAAACTGTTTTTT.

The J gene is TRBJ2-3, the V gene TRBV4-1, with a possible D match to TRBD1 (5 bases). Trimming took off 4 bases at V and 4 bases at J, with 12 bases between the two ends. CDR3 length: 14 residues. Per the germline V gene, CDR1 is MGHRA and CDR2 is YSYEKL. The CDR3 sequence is CASSLHTGSDTQYF. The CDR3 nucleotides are TGCGCCAGCAGCCTCCACACAGGTTCAGATACGCAGTATTTT.

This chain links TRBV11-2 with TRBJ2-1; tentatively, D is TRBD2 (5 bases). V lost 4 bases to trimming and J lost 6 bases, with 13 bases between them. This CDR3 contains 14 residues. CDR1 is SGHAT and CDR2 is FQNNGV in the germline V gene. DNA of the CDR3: TGTGCCAGCAGCTCTTCCGGGAACCGCAATGAGCAGTTCTTC. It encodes CASSSSGNRNEQFF. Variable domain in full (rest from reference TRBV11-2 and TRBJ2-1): EAGVAQSPRYKIIEKRQSVAFWCNPISGHATLYWYQQILGQGPKLLIQFQNNGVVDDSQLPKDRFSAERLKGVDSTLKIQPAKLEDSAVYLCASSSSGNRNEQFFGPGTRLTVL.

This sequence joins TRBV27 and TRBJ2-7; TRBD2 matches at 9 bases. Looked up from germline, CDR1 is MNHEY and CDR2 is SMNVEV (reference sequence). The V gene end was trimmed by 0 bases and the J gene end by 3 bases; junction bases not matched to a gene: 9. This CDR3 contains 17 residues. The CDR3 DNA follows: TGTGCCAGCAGTTTATCGTCTCTAGCGGGGCCCCTCTACGAGCAGTACTTC. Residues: CASSLSSLAGPLYEQYF.

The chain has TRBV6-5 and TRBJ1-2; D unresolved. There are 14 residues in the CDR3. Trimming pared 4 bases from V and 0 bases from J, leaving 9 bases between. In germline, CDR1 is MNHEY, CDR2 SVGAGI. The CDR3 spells CASSLTDTNYGYTF. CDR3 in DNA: TGTGCCAGCAGTTTGACCGACACTAACTATGGCTACACCTTC.

The DNA of the CDR3 is TGCGCCAGCAGCTTGGTGGACAGCTCCTACGAGCAGTACTTC. This gives the protein CASSLVDSSYEQYF. This chain connects TRBV5-1 to TRBJ2-7, with D possibly matching TRBD1 (6 bases). The CDR3 sequence is 14 residues long. Germline V gives CDR1 SGHRS, CDR2 YFSETQ. V was cut by 0 bases and J by 0 bases, with 7 bases left in between. The entire variable domain, with the rest obtained from reference TRBV5-1 and TRBJ2-7, is as follows: KAGVTQTPRYLIKTRGQQVTLSCSPISGHRSVSWYQQTPGQGLQFLFEYFSETQRNKGNFPGRFSGRQFSNSRSEMNVSTLELGDSALYLCASSLVDSSYEQYFGPGTRLTVT.

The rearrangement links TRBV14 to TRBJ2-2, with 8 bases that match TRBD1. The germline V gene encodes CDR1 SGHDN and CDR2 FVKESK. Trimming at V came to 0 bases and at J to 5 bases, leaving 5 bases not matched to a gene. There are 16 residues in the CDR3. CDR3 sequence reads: CASSQDETGGTGELFF. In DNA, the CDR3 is TGTGCCAGCAGCCAAGACGAAACAGGGGGGACCGGGGAGCTGTTTTTT.

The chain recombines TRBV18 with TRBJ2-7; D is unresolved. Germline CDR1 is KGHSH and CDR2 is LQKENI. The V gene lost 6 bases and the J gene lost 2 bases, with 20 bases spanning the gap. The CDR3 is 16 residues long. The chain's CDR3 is CASSPLGRVPPYEQYF. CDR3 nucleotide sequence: TGTGCCAGCTCGCCTCTCGGTCGGGTTCCTCCCTACGAGCAGTACTTC. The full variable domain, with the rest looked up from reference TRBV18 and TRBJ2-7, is NAGVMQNPRHLVRRRGQEARLRCSPMKGHSHVYWYRQLPEEGLKFMVYLQKENIIDESGMPKERFSAEFPKEGPSILRIQQVVRGDSAAYFCASSPLGRVPPYEQYFGPGTRLTVT.

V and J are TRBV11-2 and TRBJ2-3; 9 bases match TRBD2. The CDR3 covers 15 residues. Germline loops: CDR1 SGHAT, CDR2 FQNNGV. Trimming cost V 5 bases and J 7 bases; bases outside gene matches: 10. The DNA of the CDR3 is TGTGCCAGCAGCACCGGACTAGCGATTACATATACGCAGTATTTT. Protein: CASSTGLAITYTQYF.

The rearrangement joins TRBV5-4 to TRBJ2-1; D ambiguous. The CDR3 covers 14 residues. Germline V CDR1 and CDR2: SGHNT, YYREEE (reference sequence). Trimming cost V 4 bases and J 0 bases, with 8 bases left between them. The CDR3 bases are TGTGCCAGCAGCCCGCCGGGCTCCTACAATGAGCAGTTCTTC. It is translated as CASSPPGSYNEQFF.

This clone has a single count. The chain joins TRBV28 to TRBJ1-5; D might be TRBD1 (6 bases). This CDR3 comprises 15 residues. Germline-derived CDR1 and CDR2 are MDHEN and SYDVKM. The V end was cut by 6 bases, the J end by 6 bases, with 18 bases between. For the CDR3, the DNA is TGTGCCAGCAGCCGGGACACCATTTGGGGTCAGCCCCAGCATTTT. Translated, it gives CASSRDTIWGQPQHF.

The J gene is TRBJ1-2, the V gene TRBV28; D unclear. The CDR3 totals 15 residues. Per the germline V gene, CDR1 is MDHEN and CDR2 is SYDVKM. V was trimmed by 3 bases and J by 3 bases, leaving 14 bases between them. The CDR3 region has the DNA TGTGCCAGCAGTTTTGGCGGTAGGTTAGACTATGGCTACACCTTC. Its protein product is CASSFGGRLDYGYTF.

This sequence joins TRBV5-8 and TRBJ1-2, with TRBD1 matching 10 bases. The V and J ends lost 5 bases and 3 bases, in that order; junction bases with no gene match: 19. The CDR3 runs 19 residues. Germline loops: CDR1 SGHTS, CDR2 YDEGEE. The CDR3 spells CASRKPRGTGAPLHYGYTF. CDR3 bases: TGTGCCAGCAGAAAACCCCGGGGGACAGGGGCCCCCCTCCACTATGGCTACACCTTC.

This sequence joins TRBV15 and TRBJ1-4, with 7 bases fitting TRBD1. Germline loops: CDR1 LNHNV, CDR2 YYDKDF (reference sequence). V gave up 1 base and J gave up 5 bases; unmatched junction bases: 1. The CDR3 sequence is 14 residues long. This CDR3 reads CATSRGTGNEKLFF. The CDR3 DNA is TGTGCCACCAGCAGAGGGACAGGAAATGAAAAACTGTTTTTT. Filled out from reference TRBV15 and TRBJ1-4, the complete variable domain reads DAMVIQNPRYQVTQFGKPVTLSCSQTLNHNVMYWYQQKSSQAPKLLFHYYDKDFNNEADTPDNFQSRRPNTSFCFLDIRSPGLGDTAMYLCATSRGTGNEKLFFGSGTQLSVL.

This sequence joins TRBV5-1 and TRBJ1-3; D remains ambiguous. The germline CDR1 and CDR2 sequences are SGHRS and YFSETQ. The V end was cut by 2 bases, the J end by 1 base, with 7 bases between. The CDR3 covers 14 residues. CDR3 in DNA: TGCGCCAGCAGCTTACCGGGTTCTGGAAACACCATATATTTT. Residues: CASSLPGSGNTIYF.

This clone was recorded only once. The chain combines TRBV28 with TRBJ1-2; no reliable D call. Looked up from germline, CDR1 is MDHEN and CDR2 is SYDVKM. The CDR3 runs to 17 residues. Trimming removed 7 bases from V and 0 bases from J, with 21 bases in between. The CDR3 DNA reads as TGTGCCAGCACCTTGGCGGACTACACAGTGCCTAACTATGGCTACACCTTC. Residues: CASTLADYTVPNYGYTF.